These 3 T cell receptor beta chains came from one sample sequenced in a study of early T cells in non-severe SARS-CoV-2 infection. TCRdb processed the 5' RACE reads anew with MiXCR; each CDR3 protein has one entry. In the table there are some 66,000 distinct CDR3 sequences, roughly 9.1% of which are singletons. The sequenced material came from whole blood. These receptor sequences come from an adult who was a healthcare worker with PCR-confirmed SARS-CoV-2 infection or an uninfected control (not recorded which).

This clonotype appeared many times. The CDR3 coding sequence is TGTGCCATCAGTGAGTCAAAGGGGTCAGATACGCAGTATTTT. This sequence encodes CAISESKGSDTQYF. The chain links TRBV10-3 to TRBJ2-3; D is perhaps TRBD1 (5 bases). The CDR3 has 14 residues. V was pared by 0 bases and J by 4 bases, with 8 bases between. Germline CDR1 reads ENHRY; CDR2 reads SYGVKD.

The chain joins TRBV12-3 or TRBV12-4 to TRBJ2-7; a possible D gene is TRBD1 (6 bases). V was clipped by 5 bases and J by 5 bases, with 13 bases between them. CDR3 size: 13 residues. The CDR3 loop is CASSRNRDHEQYF. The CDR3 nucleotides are TGTGCCAGCAGTCGGAACAGGGACCACGAGCAGTACTTC.

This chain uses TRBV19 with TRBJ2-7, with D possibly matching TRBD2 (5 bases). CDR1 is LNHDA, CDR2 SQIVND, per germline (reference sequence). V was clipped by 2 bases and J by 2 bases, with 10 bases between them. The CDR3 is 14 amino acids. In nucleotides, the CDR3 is TGTGCCAGTAGTATACCCGGGAACCCCTACGAGCAGTACTTC. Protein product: CASSIPGNPYEQYF.